What follows are 5 T cell receptor beta chains derived from one specimen sequenced in a study of blood T cell repertoires in COVID-19. TCRdb's table, derived via immunoSEQ multiplex PCR, lists solely in-frame clones and lacks some. The sample has 100,000 to 150,000 clones, approximately 90% seen once. The source material was peripheral blood. The receptors shown here come from a woman older than 75 with acute or convalescent COVID-19.

This sequence joins TRBV7-9 and TRBJ2-5; 7 nucleotides line up with TRBD1. The CDR3 contains 17 residues. From germline, CDR1 is SEHNR and CDR2 FQNEAQ (reference sequence). V lost 5 bases, J lost 1 base, and 13 bases stayed unmatched. The DNA for the CDR3 is TGTGCCAGCAGCGAAGGACAGGCAGGGTGGGGCCAAGAGACCCAGTACTTC. Amino acid sequence: CASSEGQAGWGQETQYF.

The CDR3 bases are TGTGCCAGCACCCGAGGAGACTATCAGCCCCAGCATTTT. Its protein product is CASTRGDYQPQHF. The gene calls are TRBV12-3 or TRBV12-4 and TRBJ1-5; no reliable D call. The V end was cut by 7 bases, the J end by 5 bases, with 12 bases between. The CDR3 has 13 residues.

The chain uses TRBV6-5 and TRBJ1-2, with D tentatively TRBD1 (6 bases). The CDR3 is made up of 13 amino acids. V lost 3 bases and J 4 bases, leaving 9 bases between the germline ends. Germline CDR1 reads MNHEY; CDR2 reads SVGAGI. CDR3 loop: CASSYDRSYGYTF. Here the CDR3 DNA reads TGTGCCAGCAGTTATGACAGGTCCTATGGCTACACCTTC.

V and J are TRBV7-2 and TRBJ2-1; possibly TRBD1 for D (5 bases). CDR1 SGHTA and CDR2 FQGNSA come from the germline V gene. This CDR3 comprises 13 residues. V was clipped by 5 bases and J by 2 bases, with 7 bases between them. CDR3 sequence reads: CASSPGTYNEQFF. The DNA of the CDR3 is TGTGCCAGCAGCCCAGGGACCTACAATGAGCAGTTCTTC.

The chain carries TRBV7-2 and TRBJ2-1; 8 bases agree with TRBD2. This CDR3 spans 17 amino acids. Germline lookup yields CDR1 SGHTA and CDR2 FQGNSA. V was clipped by 6 bases and J by 0 bases; unmatched bases: 10. CDR3 sequence reads: CASRIGTSPFSYNEQFF. As DNA, the CDR3 is TGTGCCAGCAGGATAGGGACTAGTCCCTTCTCCTACAATGAGCAGTTCTTC.